The 13 T cell receptor beta chains below all came from one sample that was sequenced in a study of T cells in Graves' hyperthyroidism and ophthalmopathy. There were TCR beta CDR3 regions amplified from RNA transcripts. The TCR CDR3 first-round RT-PCR relied on the HTBI primer set. TCRdb redid the calling of the multiplex PCR reads with MiXCR, one entry per CDR3 protein. The data show about 360,000 distinct CDR3 sequences, with roughly 25% seen just once and about 70% held by the top ten. The sample comprised blood. The source of these receptors is a man aged 50 or older with Graves' hyperthyroidism.

This chain's CDR3 is CSASNFPGTQYF. The CDR3 nucleotides are TGCAGTGCTAGTAACTTCCCGGGGACCCAGTACTTC. The J gene is TRBJ2-5, the V gene TRBV20-1; D gene ambiguous. The CDR3 extends over 12 amino acids. Germline CDR1 DFQATT, CDR2 SNEGSKA (reference sequence). Trimming took 3 bases from V and 7 from J, leaving 12 bases between them.

The sample holds a few counts of this clonotype. The chain recombines TRBV10-3 with TRBJ2-7, with TRBD1 matching over 11 bases. Germline V gene data show CDR1 as ENHRY and CDR2 as SYGVKD. Unmatched junction bases numbered 1, after V lost 6 bases and J lost 6 bases. The CDR3 loop spans 12 amino acids. The CDR3 DNA reads as TGTGCCATCAGGGGGACAGGGGGCGAGCAGTACTTC. Its translation is CAIRGTGGEQYF.

The chain carries TRBV7-2 and TRBJ2-1; D possibly corresponds to TRBD2 (7 bases). Trimming left V 1 base short and J 12 bases short, with 16 bases between. This CDR3 comprises 14 residues. CDR1 SGHTA and CDR2 FQGNSA come from the germline V gene. The CDR3 DNA reads as TGTGCCAGCAGCTTAGGGGGGGGGGGCAGGGTGCAGTTCTTC. Protein sequence: CASSLGGGGRVQFF.

This clonotype was counted many times. This rearrangement joins TRBV12-3 or TRBV12-4 to TRBJ1-1; D remains ambiguous. Trimming cost V 0 bases and J 1 base, with 3 bases left between them. The CDR3 consists of 13 residues. As DNA, the CDR3 is TGTGCCAGCAGTTTAGCGGAGAACACTGAAGCTTTCTTT. Translation: CASSLAENTEAFF.

This clonotype has just a few counts. The genes are TRBV5-1 and TRBJ1-1; 10 nucleotides agree with TRBD1. Losses at the gene ends were 4 bases for V and 6 bases for J; bases not matched to a gene: 6. CDR3 length: 14 amino acids. Germline CDR1 and CDR2: SGHRS and YFSETQ. The CDR3 DNA reads as TGCGCCAGCAGCAGAACCGGGACAGGGGCTGAAGCTTTCTTT. Translated: CASSRTGTGAEAFF.

This sequence joins TRBV15 and TRBJ2-2; D perhaps matches TRBD2 (5 bases). Germline V gives CDR1 LNHNV, CDR2 YYDKDF (reference sequence). Trimming cost V 0 bases and J 8 bases, with 13 bases left between them. The CDR3 loop spans 15 amino acids. CDR3 sequence (DNA): TGTGCCACCAGCAGAGATGGCGGGCCACGTGGGGAGCTGTTTTTT. Residues: CATSRDGGPRGELFF.

This CDR3 reads CASSQTGWAFF. For the CDR3, the DNA is TGTGCCAGCAGCCAGACAGGGTGGGCTTTCTTT. The J gene is TRBJ1-1, the V gene TRBV3-1; 7 bases are a match to TRBD1. Trimming cost V 3 bases and J 11 bases; bases outside gene matches: 3. This CDR3 region has 11 residues. Germline loops: CDR1 LGHDT, CDR2 YNNKEL (reference sequence).

This clonotype appeared a few times. The chain has TRBV20-1 and TRBJ2-5, with 14 bases lining up with TRBD2. From germline, CDR1 is DFQATT and CDR2 SNEGSKA (reference sequence). There are 15 residues in the CDR3. The J segment lost 4 bases and the V segment lost 7 bases, leaving 8 bases of the junction unmatched. The CDR3: CSVGLAGGSGETQYF. CDR3 nucleotide sequence: TGCAGTGTCGGACTAGCGGGAGGATCGGGAGAGACCCAGTACTTC.

The J gene is TRBJ2-1, the V gene TRBV24-1, with 11 bases aligning to TRBD1. The junction had 5 bases not matched to a gene; V was cut back by 1 base and J by 7 bases. This CDR3 contains 16 residues. CDR1 and CDR2 from the germline V gene are KGHDR and SFDVKD. The CDR3 DNA reads as TGTGCCACCAGTGATTTCATGGACAGGGGGCGTAATGAGCAGTTCTTC. It codes for CATSDFMDRGRNEQFF.

This clonotype was seen at least ten times. This chain connects TRBV15 to TRBJ1-1, with a weak D call TRBD1 (5 bases). The CDR3 length is 15 residues. V was shortened by 3 bases and J by 5 bases, with 16 bases between the two germline ends. CDR1 and CDR2 from the germline V gene are LNHNV and YYDKDF (reference sequence). The CDR3 region is CATSRTPGLDTEAFF. The CDR3 DNA reads as TGTGCCACCAGCAGGACACCGGGACTGGATACTGAAGCTTTCTTT.

V is TRBV27 and J is TRBJ2-7, with 7 bases that match TRBD2. In germline, CDR1 is MNHEY, CDR2 SMNVEV (reference sequence). V was clipped by 4 bases and J by 2 bases; unmatched bases: 11. This CDR3 is built from 16 residues. CDR3 DNA: TGTGCCAGCAGTTCACCCGTCAGGGAGGGAACCTACGAGCAGTACTTC. Its protein is CASSSPVREGTYEQYF.

The chain carries TRBV20-1 and TRBJ2-3; no clear D gene. Germline-derived CDR1 and CDR2 are DFQATT and SNEGSKA (reference sequence). V lost 3 bases, J lost 5 bases, and 6 bases lay in between. The CDR3 consists of 11 residues. The CDR3 reads CSARGGDTQYF. The CDR3 DNA is TGCAGTGCTAGGGGCGGAGATACGCAGTATTTT.

This clonotype has a count of ten or more. The chain uses TRBV28 and TRBJ2-7; TRBD1 is a possible D gene (6 bases). V lost 2 bases, J lost 7 bases, and 15 bases lay in between. CDR3 length: 14 residues. Germline V lookup: CDR1 MDHEN, CDR2 SYDVKM. The CDR3 region is CASSLPLQGWEQYF. The DNA of the CDR3 is TGTGCCAGCAGTTTACCTCTACAGGGATGGGAGCAGTACTTC.